Presented here are 24 T cell receptor beta chains from one specimen sequenced in a study of blood T cell repertoires in COVID-19. TCRdb's table, derived via immunoSEQ multiplex PCR, lists solely in-frame clones and lacks some. The table lists roughly 250,000 clones, around 90% of them singletons. Source material: PBMCs or T cells enriched from blood (not recorded which). The receptors stem from a human donor in a cohort exposed to, infected with or recovered from COVID-19 (not recorded which). The donor label of this sample is uncertain.

V and J are TRBV7-9 and TRBJ1-3, with D perhaps matching TRBD1 (5 bases). This CDR3 is 14 amino acids long. The V gene lost 3 bases and the J gene lost 2 bases, with 8 bases spanning the gap. The germline V gene encodes CDR1 SEHNR and CDR2 FQNEAQ (reference sequence). CDR3 DNA: TGTGCCAGCAGCTTGTCAGGGACTGGAAACACCATATATTTT. This translates into CASSLSGTGNTIYF. The variable domain in full, with the rest retrieved from reference TRBV7-9 and TRBJ1-3, is DTGVSQNPRHKITKRGQNVTFRCDPISEHNRLYWYRQTLGQGPEFLTYFQNEAQLEKSRLLSDRFSAERPKGSFSTLEIQRTEQGDSAMYLCASSLSGTGNTIYFGEGSWLTVV.

V usage is TRBV7-3 and J usage is TRBJ2-1; 9 nucleotides match TRBD2. V lost 4 bases to trimming and J lost 6 bases; unmatched junction nucleotides: 7. Germline CDR1 is SGHTA and CDR2 is FQGTGA. This CDR3 is built from 15 residues. The CDR3 nucleotides read TGTGCCAGCAGCTCGAGCGGGGGGTCTACCAATGAGCAGTTCTTC. It translates to CASSSSGGSTNEQFF.

The V gene is TRBV3-1 (or the pseudogene TRBV3-2), the J gene TRBJ1-1, with 9 bases aligning to TRBD1. Germline loops: CDR1 LGHDT, CDR2 YNNKEL (reference sequence). CDR3 length equals 16 residues. V shed 0 bases and J 4 bases; nucleotides not matched to a gene: 6. The CDR3 here is CASSQERDRAVTEAFF. Here the CDR3 DNA reads TGTGCCAGCAGCCAAGAAAGGGACAGGGCTGTCACTGAAGCTTTCTTT.

V usage is TRBV11-1 and J usage is TRBJ2-2; possible D gene TRBD2, 5 bases. The CDR3 runs to 14 residues. Trimming removed 0 bases from V and 5 bases from J, with 7 bases in between. Germline CDR1 reads SGHAT; CDR2 reads FQDESV (reference sequence). CDR3 coding DNA: TGTGCCAGCAGCTTAGCGCTAGCAACCGGGGAGCTGTTTTTT. It yields the protein CASSLALATGELFF.

The chain combines TRBV6-5 with TRBJ1-6; D perhaps matches TRBD1 (6 bases). This CDR3 comprises 13 residues. Germline CDR1 reads MNHEY; CDR2 reads SVGAGI. The V end lost 2 bases, the J end lost 14 bases, and 13 bases lay between the germline ends. The CDR3 reads CASSYLGAGALHF. The CDR3 DNA is TGTGCCAGCAGTTACCTGGGGGCGGGGGCCCTCCACTTT.

The chain carries TRBV30 and TRBJ2-1, with TRBD1 matching 7 bases. The ends lost 4 bases at V and 0 bases at J; junction bases unmatched: 3. CDR1 GTSNPN and CDR2 SVGIG come from the germline V gene (reference sequence). The CDR3 is 14 amino acids. CDR3 coding DNA: TGTGCCTGGAACAGGGGAAGCTCCTACAATGAGCAGTTCTTC. Amino acids: CAWNRGSSYNEQFF.

The J gene is TRBJ1-2, the V gene TRBV27; D may be TRBD1 (5 bases). Trimming took off 6 bases at V and 8 bases at J, with 25 bases between the two ends. CDR1 is MNHEY and CDR2 is SMNVEV in the germline V gene (reference sequence). The CDR3 is made up of 16 amino acids. CDR3 amino acids: CASRHPNQGGAGGYTF. For the CDR3, the DNA is TGTGCCAGCAGACACCCTAATCAGGGCGGGGCGGGGGGCTACACCTTC.

This clone was observed a single time. The chain uses TRBV7-2 and TRBJ1-6; D not resolved. Germline lookup yields CDR1 SGHTA and CDR2 FQGNSA. The CDR3 length is 15 residues. The ends were cut back, 1 base at V and 6 bases at J, with 10 bases in the middle. The DNA for the CDR3 is TGTGCCAGCAGCTTAGAAAGTCGGGTTAATTCACCCCTCCACTTT. Its protein product is CASSLESRVNSPLHF.

This sequence joins TRBV5-4 and TRBJ2-7; 7 bases line up with TRBD2. V trimming: 4 bases; J trimming: 1 base; junction bases outside the gene matches: 8. The CDR3 extends over 15 amino acids. From germline, CDR1 is SGHNT and CDR2 YYREEE (reference sequence). CDR3 sequence (DNA): TGTGCCAGCAGCCATGGGGGACTAAGATCCTACGAGCAGTACTTC. Residues: CASSHGGLRSYEQYF.

The rearrangement joins TRBV7-9 to TRBJ2-7, with TRBD1 as a possible D gene (5 bases). V lost 5 bases, J lost 7 bases, and 18 bases lay in between. The CDR3 is made up of 14 amino acids. Germline CDR1 and CDR2: SEHNR and FQNEAQ (reference sequence). Written as DNA, the CDR3 is TGTGCCAGCAGCCTAGGGGCCGCCTTTGGGGAGCAGTACTTC. This sequence encodes CASSLGAAFGEQYF.

V and J are TRBV12-3 or TRBV12-4 and TRBJ1-2; a possible D gene is TRBD1 (5 bases). Deletions cut 6 bases from V and 1 base from J, with 9 bases between. The CDR3 consists of 13 residues. CDR3 loop: CASRHDSNYGYTF. CDR3 nucleotides: TGTGCCAGCAGGCACGACAGTAACTATGGCTACACCTTC.

The V and J genes are TRBV27 and TRBJ2-2; 7 bases are a match to TRBD1. The V gene end was trimmed by 2 bases and the J gene end by 4 bases; junction bases not matched to a gene: 4. Germline V lookup: CDR1 MNHEY, CDR2 SMNVEV (reference sequence). The CDR3 has 15 residues. The CDR3 loop is CASSLRAGGTGELFF. The CDR3 bases are TGTGCCAGCAGTTTACGGGCAGGGGGCACCGGGGAGCTGTTTTTT.

The V call is TRBV12-3 or TRBV12-4, the J call TRBJ2-7; 7 bases are shared with TRBD1. The CDR3 has 13 amino acids. Germline trimming cut 6 bases from V and 3 bases from J; bases unmatched to any gene: 5. This CDR3 reads CASSTGQRYEQYF. The CDR3 DNA sequence: TGTGCCAGCAGCACGGGACAGCGCTACGAGCAGTACTTC.

This clone was observed once. This chain links TRBV30 with TRBJ2-2, with D possibly being TRBD2 (5 bases). Trimming cost V 2 bases and J 5 bases, with 9 bases left between them. Germline CDR1 reads GTSNPN; CDR2 reads SVGIG (reference sequence). This CDR3 region has 13 residues. The CDR3 coding sequence is TGTGCCTGGAGTCCGACGGGAACCGGGGAGCTGTTTTTT. As protein: CAWSPTGTGELFF.

The chain has TRBV2 and TRBJ2-1; D is ambiguous. The V gene's germline CDR1 is SNHLY and CDR2 FYNNEI. The CDR3 runs 13 residues. Trimming took 0 bases from V and 6 from J, leaving 6 bases between them. The CDR3 nucleotides read TGTGCCAGCAGTGAAGCCCCGGTCAATGAGCAGTTCTTC. Amino acids: CASSEAPVNEQFF.

This clone came up once. This chain links TRBV7-8 with TRBJ1-1, with TRBD1 identical over 7 bases. The CDR3 runs to 17 residues. In germline, CDR1 is SGHVS, CDR2 FQNEAQ. J was trimmed by 0 bases and V by 4 bases; bases with no gene match: 11. CDR3 in DNA: TGTGCCAGCAGCTCTTACCGGGACAGAGTTTTGAACACTGAAGCTTTCTTT. It translates to CASSSYRDRVLNTEAFF. Full variable domain (rest looked up from reference TRBV7-8 and TRBJ1-1): GAGVSQSPRYKVAKRGQDVALRCDPISGHVSLFWYQQALGQGPEFLTYFQNEAQLDKSGLPSDRFFAERPEGSVSTLKIQRTQQEDSAVYLCASSSYRDRVLNTEAFFGQGTRLTVV.

V gene TRBV5-4 combines with J gene TRBJ2-3; TRBD2 matches at 7 bases. Germline V lookup: CDR1 SGHNT, CDR2 YYREEE (reference sequence). This CDR3 contains 16 residues. J gave up 1 base and V 0 bases, and 5 bases lay outside the gene matches. The CDR3 spells CASSLGGGGGTDTQYF. CDR3 coding DNA: TGTGCCAGCAGCTTGGGCGGGGGAGGGGGCACAGATACGCAGTATTTT.

The rearrangement uses TRBV2 and TRBJ1-3; the D is unclear. Germline V gives CDR1 SNHLY, CDR2 FYNNEI. V was clipped by 4 bases and J by 2 bases, with 3 bases between them. The length of the CDR3 is 12 residues. CDR3 DNA: TGTGCCAGCAGTGCGGCTGGAAACACCATATATTTT. This encodes CASSAAGNTIYF.

This chain uses TRBV30 with TRBJ2-5; tentative D call: TRBD1 (5 bases). CDR1 and CDR2 from the germline V gene are GTSNPN and SVGIG (reference sequence). This CDR3 has 14 amino acids. The V end lost 4 bases, the J end lost 5 bases, and 17 bases lay between the germline ends. The CDR3 loop is CAWTHTGGRETQYF. The CDR3 DNA is TGTGCCTGGACCCATACAGGTGGGCGGGAGACCCAGTACTTC. Filled out from reference TRBV30 and TRBJ2-5, the complete variable domain reads SQTIHQWPATLVQPVGSPLSLECTVEGTSNPNLYWYRQAAGRGLQLLFYSVGIGQISSEVPQNLSASRPQDRQFILSSKKLLLSDSGFYLCAWTHTGGRETQYFGPGTRLLVL.

The V gene is TRBV24-1, the J gene TRBJ1-1; possible D gene TRBD1, 6 bases. V was shortened by 10 bases and J by 3 bases, with 14 bases between the two germline ends. Germline V gene data show CDR1 as KGHDR and CDR2 as SFDVKD. The CDR3 covers 13 residues. As DNA, the CDR3 is TGTGCCACTACGCAGGGGTTGGACACTGAAGCTTTCTTT. Translated: CATTQGLDTEAFF.

The V gene is TRBV5-8, the J gene TRBJ1-5; 10 bases are a match to TRBD1. There are 17 residues in the CDR3. CDR1 is SGHTS, CDR2 YDEGEE, per germline. Trimming at V came to 10 bases and at J to 2 bases, leaving 15 bases not matched to a gene. The CDR3 coding sequence is TGTGCCGCAGTAGGGACAGGGGAGGAAATAGGCAATCAGCCCCAGCATTTT. This translates into CAAVGTGEEIGNQPQHF.

The chain carries TRBV9 and TRBJ2-7, with D perhaps TRBD2 (7 bases). Deletions cut 0 bases from V and 4 bases from J, with 17 bases between. CDR3 length equals 16 residues. Per germline, CDR1 SGDLS and CDR2 YYNGEE. The CDR3 DNA follows: TGTGCCAGCAGCGTAGGACCCACGGGGGGCGCTTACGAGCAGTACTTC. Amino acids: CASSVGPTGGAYEQYF.

The V and J genes are TRBV7-3 and TRBJ1-1, with 10 bases matching TRBD1. The CDR3 has 16 amino acids. Per germline, CDR1 SGHTA and CDR2 FQGTGA. V was pared by 1 base and J by 6 bases, with 8 bases of the junction left unmatched. CDR3 loop: CASSLNSGQGMSEAFF. CDR3 sequence (DNA): TGTGCCAGCAGCTTAAATTCGGGACAGGGGATGTCTGAAGCTTTCTTT.

The chain joins TRBV15 to TRBJ1-3, with 7 bases matching TRBD1. The CDR3 consists of 16 residues. V gave up 5 bases and J gave up 0 bases; unmatched junction bases: 7. Germline V gives CDR1 LNHNV, CDR2 YYDKDF (reference sequence). CDR3 nucleotide sequence: TGTGCCACCAGCTCCGGGACAGCAATCTCTGGAAACACCATATATTTT. Encoded protein: CATSSGTAISGNTIYF.